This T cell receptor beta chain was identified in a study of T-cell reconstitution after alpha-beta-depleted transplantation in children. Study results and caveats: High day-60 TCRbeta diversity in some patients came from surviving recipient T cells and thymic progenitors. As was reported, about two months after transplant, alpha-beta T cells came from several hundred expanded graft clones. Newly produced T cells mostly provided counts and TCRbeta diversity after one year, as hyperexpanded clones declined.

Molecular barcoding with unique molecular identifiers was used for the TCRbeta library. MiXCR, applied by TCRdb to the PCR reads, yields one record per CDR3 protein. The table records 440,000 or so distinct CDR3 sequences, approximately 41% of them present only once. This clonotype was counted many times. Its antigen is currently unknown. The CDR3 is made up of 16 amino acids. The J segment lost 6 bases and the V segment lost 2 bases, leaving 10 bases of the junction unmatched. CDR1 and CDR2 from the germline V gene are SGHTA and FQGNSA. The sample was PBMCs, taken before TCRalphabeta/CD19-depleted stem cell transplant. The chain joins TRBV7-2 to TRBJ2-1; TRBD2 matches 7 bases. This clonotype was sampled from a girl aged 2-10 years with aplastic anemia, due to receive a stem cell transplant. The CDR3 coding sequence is TGTGCCAGCAGCTTACCCCCTACGGGAGGCCCCAATGAGCAGTTCTTC. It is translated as CASSLPPTGGPNEQFF. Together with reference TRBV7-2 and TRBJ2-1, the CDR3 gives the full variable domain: GAGVSQSPSNKVTEKGKDVELRCDPISGHTALYWYRQSLGQGLEFLIYFQGNSAPDKSGLPSDRFSAERTGGSVSTLTIQRTQQEDSAVYLCASSLPPTGGPNEQFFGPGTRLTVL.